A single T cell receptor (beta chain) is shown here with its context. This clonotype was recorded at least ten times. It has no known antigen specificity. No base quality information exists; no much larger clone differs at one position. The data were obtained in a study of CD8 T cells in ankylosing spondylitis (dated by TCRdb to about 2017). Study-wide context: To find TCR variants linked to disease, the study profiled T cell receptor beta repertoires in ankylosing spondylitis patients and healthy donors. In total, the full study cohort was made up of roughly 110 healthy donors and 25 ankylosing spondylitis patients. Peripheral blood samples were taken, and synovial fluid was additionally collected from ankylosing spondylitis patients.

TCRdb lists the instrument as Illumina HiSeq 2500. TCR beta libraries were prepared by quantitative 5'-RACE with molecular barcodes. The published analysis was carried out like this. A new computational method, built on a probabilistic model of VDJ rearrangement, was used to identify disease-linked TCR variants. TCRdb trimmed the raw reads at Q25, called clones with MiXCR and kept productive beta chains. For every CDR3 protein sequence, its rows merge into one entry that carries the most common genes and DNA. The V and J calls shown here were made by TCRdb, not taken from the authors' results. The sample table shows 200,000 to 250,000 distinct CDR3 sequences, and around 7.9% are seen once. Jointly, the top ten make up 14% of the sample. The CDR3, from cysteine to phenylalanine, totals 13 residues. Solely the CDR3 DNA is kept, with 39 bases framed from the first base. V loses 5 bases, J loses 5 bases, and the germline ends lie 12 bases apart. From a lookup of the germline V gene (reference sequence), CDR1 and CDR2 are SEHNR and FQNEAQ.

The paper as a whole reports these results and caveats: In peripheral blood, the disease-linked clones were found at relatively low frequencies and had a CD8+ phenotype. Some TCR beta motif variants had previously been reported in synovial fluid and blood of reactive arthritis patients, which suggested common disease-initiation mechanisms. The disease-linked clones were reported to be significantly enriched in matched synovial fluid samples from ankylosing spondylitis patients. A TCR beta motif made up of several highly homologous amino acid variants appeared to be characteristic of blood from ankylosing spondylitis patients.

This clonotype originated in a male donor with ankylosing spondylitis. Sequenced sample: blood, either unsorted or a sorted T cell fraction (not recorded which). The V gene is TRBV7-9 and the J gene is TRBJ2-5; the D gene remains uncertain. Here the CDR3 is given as CASSPVGSETQYF. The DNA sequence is TGTGCCAGCAGCCCAGTGGGATCGGAGACCCAGTACTTC.